This entry describes one TCR beta chain. Its antigen is not known. This sample stems from a study of graft-versus-host responses after intestinal transplantation. In the study overall: Anti-thymocyte globulin induction was given to all recipients, followed by tacrolimus and steroids for roughly 3 years.

Overall study findings and caveats: Recipient marrow harbored GvH clones, some of which surfaced first in ileum or blood.

Between the trimmed V and J ends, which lost 1 base and 5 bases, there was a span of 11 bases. CDR1 and CDR2 from the germline V gene are SGHTA and FQGNSA. The CDR3 contains 14 residues. Using immunoSEQ multiplex PCR, the repertoire was profiled, and TCRdb retains in-frame clones only, with some absent. The table includes tens of thousands of clones, around 90% detected once. This receptor was identified in a human donor who received an intestinal transplant. V and J are TRBV7-2 and TRBJ1-1; D is uncertain. This material consisted of unstimulated CD4+ T cells sorted from spleen or lymph node cells, taken before intestinal transplant. In DNA, the CDR3 is TGTGCCAGCAGCTTAGTGGGCCCTGTGACTGAAGCTTTCTTT. Amino acids: CASSLVGPVTEAFF.